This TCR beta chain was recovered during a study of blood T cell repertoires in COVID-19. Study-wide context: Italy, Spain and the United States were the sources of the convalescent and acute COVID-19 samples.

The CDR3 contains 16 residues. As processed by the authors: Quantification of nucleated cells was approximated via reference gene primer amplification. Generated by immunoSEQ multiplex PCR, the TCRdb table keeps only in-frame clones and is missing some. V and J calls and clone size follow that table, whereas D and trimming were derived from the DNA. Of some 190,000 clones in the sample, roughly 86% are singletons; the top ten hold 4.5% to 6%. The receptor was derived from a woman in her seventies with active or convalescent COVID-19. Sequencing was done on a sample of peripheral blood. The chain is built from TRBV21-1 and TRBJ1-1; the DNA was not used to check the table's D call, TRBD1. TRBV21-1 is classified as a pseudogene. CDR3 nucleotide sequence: TGTGCCAGCAGCAGAGACCTCGGACAGATGAACACTGAAGCTTTCTTT. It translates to CASSRDLGQMNTEAFF.